A single sample is the source of the 12 T cell receptor beta chains below, sequenced in a study of regulatory T cells in long-lasting Graves disease. Arm-PCR of CDR3 regions and iRepertoire HTBI primers were the basis on which TCR beta libraries were built. MiXCR was run by TCRdb on the multiplex PCR reads, yielding one entry per CDR3 protein. The sample contains a few hundred thousand distinct CDR3 sequences, approximately 10% of which appear only once. Documented time point: newly diagnosed GD, antithyroid drugs for less than 3 months. Construction of the TCR library relied on RNA isolated from PBMCs. This same sample was also taken into another study, of T cells in Graves' hyperthyroidism and ophthalmopathy.

The sample was peripheral blood mononuclear cells (PBMCs), taken at new diagnosis, from a patient treated with antithyroid drugs. The origin of the receptors is a woman aged 18 to 35 with Graves disease.

This clonotype was seen ten or more times. The chain has TRBV11-2 and TRBJ2-3, with D unclear. Germline V gene data show CDR1 as SGHAT and CDR2 as FQNNGV. This CDR3 has 13 residues. Between the trimmed V and J ends, which lost 1 base and 4 bases, there was a span of 6 bases. The CDR3 spells CASSLAGADTQYF. The CDR3 DNA follows: TGTGCCAGCAGCTTAGCAGGTGCAGATACGCAGTATTTT.

This clonotype was recorded at least ten times. The chain carries TRBV7-9 and TRBJ1-5, with TRBD1 identical over 8 bases. The CDR3 contains 18 residues. The germline CDR1 and CDR2 sequences are SEHNR and FQNEAQ (reference sequence). V shed 6 bases and J 2 bases; nucleotides not matched to a gene: 15. CDR3 in DNA: TGTGCCAGCAGAATCGACAGGGGCTTCCCCGGTGGCAATCAGCCCCAGCATTTT. Its translation: CASRIDRGFPGGNQPQHF.

There are many counts of this clonotype. This chain links TRBV6-5 with TRBJ2-4; D is perhaps TRBD1 (6 bases). This CDR3 has 20 amino acids. Per the germline V gene, CDR1 is MNHEY and CDR2 is SVGAGI. V was clipped by 0 bases and J by 9 bases, with 30 bases between them. The CDR3 region is CASSYSRPDRKKQNIAIQYF. CDR3 DNA: TGTGCCAGCAGTTACTCCCGCCCGGACAGAAAAAAGCAAAATATCGCCATTCAGTACTTC.

In this sample, this clonotype turned up a few times. A much larger clonotype is one base distant, so this may be a read error. The gene calls are TRBV6-1 and TRBJ2-3; unclear D gene. The CDR3 spans 11 residues. V gave up 8 bases and J gave up 2 bases, with 5 bases separating them. The germline CDR1 and CDR2 sequences are MNHNS and SASEGT. Here the CDR3 reads CASCATDTQYF. In DNA, the CDR3 is TGTGCCAGCTGCGCCACAGATACGCAGTATTTT.

This clonotype has a handful of counts. The junction and the germline gene differ at one end; a read error may be behind it. V is TRBV28 and J is TRBJ1-2; 8 bases fit TRBD1. This CDR3 region has 15 residues. The germline V gene has CDR1 MDHEN and CDR2 SYDVKM. DNA of the CDR3: TGTGTCAGCACCCTGACCCCCCAGGGGGCTGGGGGCTACACCTTC. This encodes CVSTLTPQGAGGYTF.

This clonotype came up many times. V is TRBV2 and J is TRBJ1-2; 7 bases fit TRBD1. Germline V gives CDR1 SNHLY, CDR2 FYNNEI. J lost 0 bases, V lost 1 base, and 8 bases had no gene match. The length of the CDR3 is 17 residues. The CDR3 sequence: CASSEDRYGTANYGYTF. The CDR3 nucleotides read TGTGCCAGCAGTGAAGACCGATACGGGACAGCTAACTATGGCTACACCTTC.

The CDR3 bases are TGTGCCAGTAGGTGGGGCACTGAAGCTTTCTTT. Protein product: CASRWGTEAFF. V is TRBV6-1 and J is TRBJ1-1; no definite D call. In germline, CDR1 is MNHNS, CDR2 SASEGT. Trimming cost V 9 bases and J 4 bases, with 9 bases left between them. CDR3 length: 11 amino acids.

This clonotype was recorded many times. The chain carries TRBV7-9 and TRBJ1-2, with a weak D call TRBD1 (6 bases). The CDR3 contains 17 residues. With 5 bases removed from V and 5 bases from J, the gap between germline ends came to 24 bases. The germline V gene encodes CDR1 SEHNR and CDR2 FQNEAQ (reference sequence). CDR3: CASSPTRDNKAGYGYTF. In DNA, the CDR3 is TGTGCCAGCAGCCCAACCCGGGACAACAAGGCAGGATATGGCTACACCTTC.

This clonotype came up many times. The CDR3 sequence: CASSYGSRDGYTF. The CDR3, as DNA: TGTGCCAGCAGTTACGGTAGCAGGGATGGCTACACCTTC. This rearrangement joins TRBV6-2 or TRBV6-3 to TRBJ1-2; weak D call: TRBD1 (5 bases). CDR3 size: 13 residues. CDR1 and CDR2 (germline): MNHEY, SVGEGT. V lost 2 bases to trimming and J lost 6 bases, with 10 bases between them.

Notes on this clonotype: A single base separates this from a much larger clone, so it may be a read error. CDR3 nucleotide sequence: TGCAGTGCTAGAGACGGGACAGGGGCTGGCGCTGAAGCTTTCTTT. Its translation: CSARDGTGAGAEAFF. The rearrangement joins TRBV20-1 to TRBJ1-1, with 10 bases lining up with TRBD1. The CDR3 has 15 amino acids. Germline V gene lookup returns CDR1 DFQATT and CDR2 SNEGSKA (reference sequence). The J segment lost 6 bases and the V segment lost 0 bases, leaving 7 bases of the junction unmatched.

Concerning this clonotype itself: This may come from a read error, since a much larger clone is one base off. The chain is built from TRBV6-6 and TRBJ1-2; D unclear. This CDR3 has 14 amino acids. Germline V gene data show CDR1 as MNHNY and CDR2 as SVGAGI (reference sequence). Trimming pared 0 bases from V and 6 bases from J, leaving 11 bases between. The CDR3 loop is CASSYSASTNGYTF. DNA of the CDR3: TGTGCCAGCAGTTACTCGGCCTCTACCAATGGCTACACCTTC.

Ten or more counts support this clonotype. The rearrangement links TRBV7-2 to TRBJ2-3, with 12 bases matching TRBD2. This CDR3 is 16 amino acids long. The germline V gene has CDR1 SGHTA and CDR2 FQGNSA. V was pared by 2 bases and J by 2 bases, with 2 bases of the junction left unmatched. CDR3 in DNA: TGTGCCAGCAGCTTACTAGCGGGAGGGCCCACAGATACGCAGTATTTT. It specifies CASSLLAGGPTDTQYF.